Below are 7 T cell receptor beta chains sequenced from a single sample in a study of early stage breast cancer tumors. The assay was immunoSEQ multiplex PCR, and TCRdb's table has in-frame clones only and misses some. This table has fewer than 70,000 clones, 75% to 90% appearing once. The sample taken for sequencing was blood. These receptors were obtained from a middle-aged person with breast cancer.

This clone was counted between two and nine times. This chain joins TRBV7-6 and TRBJ1-5, with 7 bases matching TRBD1. J gave up 7 bases and V 1 base, and 7 bases lay outside the gene matches. In germline, CDR1 is SGHVS, CDR2 FNYEAQ. CDR3 length equals 15 residues. DNA for the CDR3: TGTGCCAGCAGCTTAGAGCCAGGGGGAATCCAGCCCCAGCATTTT. Translation: CASSLEPGGIQPQHF. The full variable domain, its missing parts supplied by reference TRBV7-6 and TRBJ1-5, is GAGVSQSPRYKVTKRGQDVALRCDPISGHVSLYWYRQALGQGPEFLTYFNYEAQQDKSGLPNDRFSAERPEGSISTLTIQRTEQRDSAMYRCASSLEPGGIQPQHFGDGTRLSIL.

The V and J genes are TRBV7-9 and TRBJ1-1; TRBD1 is a possible D gene (5 bases). The CDR3 sequence is 16 residues long. Trimming removed 6 bases from V and 8 bases from J, with 25 bases in between. Germline V gene data show CDR1 as SEHNR and CDR2 as FQNEAQ (reference sequence). The CDR3 sequence: CASSSTLQGTRQEAFF. In DNA, the CDR3 is TGTGCCAGCAGTTCCACCCTGCAGGGAACGAGGCAGGAAGCTTTCTTT.

The chain combines TRBV7-3 with TRBJ2-1, with 8 nucleotides matching TRBD2. The CDR3 runs to 15 residues. Germline V lookup: CDR1 SGHTA, CDR2 FQGTGA. With 6 bases clipped from V and 3 bases from J, the junction kept 7 bases outside the gene matches. As DNA, the CDR3 is TGTGCCAGCAGTTATAGCGGGGATGGCTACAATGAGCAGTTCTTC. Encoded protein: CASSYSGDGYNEQFF. Based on the CDR3 plus reference TRBV7-3 and TRBJ2-1, the full variable domain is GAGVSQTPSNKVTEKGKYVELRCDPISGHTALYWYRQSLGQGPEFLIYFQGTGAADDSGLPNDRFFAVRPEGSVSTLKIQRTERGDSAVYLCASSYSGDGYNEQFFGPGTRLTVL.

This chain joins TRBV28 and TRBJ1-4, with 12 bases fitting TRBD1. The V gene end was trimmed by 6 bases and the J gene end by 10 bases; junction bases not matched to a gene: 6. There are 14 residues in the CDR3. Per germline, CDR1 MDHEN and CDR2 SYDVKM. The CDR3 region is CASSPGTGGGKLFF. The CDR3 DNA follows: TGTGCCAGCAGCCCTGGGACAGGGGGCGGAAAACTGTTTTTT.

The chain carries TRBV6-6 and TRBJ2-3; 8 bases line up with TRBD1. J was trimmed by 6 bases and V by 8 bases; bases with no gene match: 10. Germline V gives CDR1 MNHNY, CDR2 SVGAGI (reference sequence). The CDR3 extends over 14 amino acids. CDR3 nucleotides: TGTGCCAGCGTCAACAGGGGGAACTGGGATACGCAGTATTTT. It is translated as CASVNRGNWDTQYF.

This clone was counted once. The chain links TRBV29-1 to TRBJ2-3, with 8 bases that match TRBD2. The germline CDR1 and CDR2 sequences are SQVTM and ANQGSEA. V was pared by 6 bases and J by 0 bases, with 5 bases of the junction left unmatched. CDR3 length: 14 residues. In DNA form, the CDR3 reads TGCAGCGTCCTTAGCGGGGCTAGCACAGATACGCAGTATTTT. Protein: CSVLSGASTDTQYF.

This clone was counted between two and nine times. J is TRBJ2-7 and V is TRBV2, with a tentative D call TRBD2 (6 bases). V lost 10 bases and J 0 bases, leaving 13 bases between the germline ends. The CDR3 consists of 13 residues. The germline V gene has CDR1 SNHLY and CDR2 FYNNEI. The CDR3 DNA reads as TGTGCCATTCAACGGACTAACTCCTACGAGCAGTACTTC. Encoded protein: CAIQRTNSYEQYF. Using reference TRBV2 and TRBJ2-7 for the parts outside the CDR3, the full variable domain is EPEVTQTPSHQVTQMGQEVILRCVPISNHLYFYWYRQILGQKVEFLVSFYNNEISEKSEIFDDQFSVERPDGSNFTLKIRSTKLEDSAMYFCAIQRTNSYEQYFGPGTRLTVT.